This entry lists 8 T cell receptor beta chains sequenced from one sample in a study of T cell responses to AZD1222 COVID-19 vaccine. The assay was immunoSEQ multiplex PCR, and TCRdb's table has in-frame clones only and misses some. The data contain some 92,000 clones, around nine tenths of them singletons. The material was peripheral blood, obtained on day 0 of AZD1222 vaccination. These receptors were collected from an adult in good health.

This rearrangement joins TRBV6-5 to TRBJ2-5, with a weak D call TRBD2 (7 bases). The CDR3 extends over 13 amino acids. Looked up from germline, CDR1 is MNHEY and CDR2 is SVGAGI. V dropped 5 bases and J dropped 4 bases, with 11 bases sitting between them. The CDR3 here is CASSRGEGETQYF. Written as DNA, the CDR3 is TGTGCCAGCAGTAGGGGGGAGGGAGAGACCCAGTACTTC.

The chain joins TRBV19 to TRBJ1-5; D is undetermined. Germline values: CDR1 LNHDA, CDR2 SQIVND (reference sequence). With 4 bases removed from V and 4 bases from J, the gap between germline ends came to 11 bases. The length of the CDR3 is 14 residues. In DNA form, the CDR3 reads TGTGCCAGTAGTAGGGCGGCACCAAATCAGCCCCAGCATTTT. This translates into CASSRAAPNQPQHF.

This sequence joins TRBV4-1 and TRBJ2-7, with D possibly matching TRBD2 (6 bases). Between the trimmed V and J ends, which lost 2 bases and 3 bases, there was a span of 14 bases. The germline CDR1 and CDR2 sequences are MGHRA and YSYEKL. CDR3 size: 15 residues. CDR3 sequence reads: CASSQTGLTSYEQYF. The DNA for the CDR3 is TGCGCCAGCAGCCAAACGGGACTTACAAGCTACGAGCAGTACTTC.

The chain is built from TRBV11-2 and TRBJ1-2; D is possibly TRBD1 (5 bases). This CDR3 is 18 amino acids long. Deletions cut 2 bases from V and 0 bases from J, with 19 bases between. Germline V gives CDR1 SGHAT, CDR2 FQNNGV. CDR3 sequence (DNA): TGTGCCAGCAGCTTATTCGAGGCGCCGGGGGTCTCTAACTATGGCTACACCTTC. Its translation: CASSLFEAPGVSNYGYTF.

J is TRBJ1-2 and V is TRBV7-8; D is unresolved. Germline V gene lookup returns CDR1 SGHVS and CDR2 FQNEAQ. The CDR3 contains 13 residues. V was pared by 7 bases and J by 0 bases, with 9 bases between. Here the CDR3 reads CASKSSANYGYTF. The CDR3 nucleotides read TGTGCCAGCAAGAGTTCAGCTAACTATGGCTACACCTTC.

CDR3 sequence: CSASRQGLTEAFF. CDR3 nucleotides: TGCAGCGCCTCTCGGCAGGGGTTAACTGAAGCTTTCTTT. The rearrangement joins TRBV29-1 to TRBJ1-1; perhaps TRBD1 as D (6 bases). The germline CDR1 and CDR2 sequences are SQVTM and ANQGSEA. Trimming shortened V by 7 bases and J by 5 bases, and 17 bases separated the two germline ends. This CDR3 region has 13 residues.

For the CDR3, the DNA is TGTGCCAGCAGCCAAGATTGGAGGGGAAACTACGAGCAGTACTTC. Encoded protein: CASSQDWRGNYEQYF. The chain employs TRBV14 and TRBJ2-7; possible D gene TRBD2, 6 bases. There are 15 residues in the CDR3. V was cut by 0 bases and J by 3 bases, with 12 bases left in between. CDR1 and CDR2 (germline): SGHDN, FVKESK.

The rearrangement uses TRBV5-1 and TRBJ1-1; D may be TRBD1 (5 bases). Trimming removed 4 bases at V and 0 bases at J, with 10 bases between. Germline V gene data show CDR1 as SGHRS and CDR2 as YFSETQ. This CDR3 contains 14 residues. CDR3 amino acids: CASSPDTLNTEAFF. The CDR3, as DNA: TGCGCCAGCAGCCCGGACACTTTGAACACTGAAGCTTTCTTT. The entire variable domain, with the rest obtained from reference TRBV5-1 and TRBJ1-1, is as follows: KAGVTQTPRYLIKTRGQQVTLSCSPISGHRSVSWYQQTPGQGLQFLFEYFSETQRNKGNFPGRFSGRQFSNSRSEMNVSTLELGDSALYLCASSPDTLNTEAFFGQGTRLTVV.